This T cell receptor (beta chain) was obtained from a study of blood T cell repertoires in COVID-19 (dated by TCRdb to 2018 to 2020). Concerning the study at large: Samples covering the acute and convalescent phases of COVID-19 were provided by collaborators in the United States, Italy and Spain. The prospective study material was composed of cDNA or gDNA derived from T cells, B-cell-depleted T cells, or PBMCs. Subjects who had been exposed to COVID-19, were actively infected with it, or had recovered from it provided the deeply sampled blood TCRbeta repertoires that made up the dataset. The repertoires were made available in a free public database intended to serve as a resource for research on the immune response to SARS-CoV-2. The samples were drawn from the first 160 participants of the ongoing ImmuneRACE study and from over 950 subjects provided by 6 global collaborators. The sample metadata nearly always contained a de-identified subject ID, COVID-19 status, age in years and sex. Where available, HLA class I and class II types were obtained from metadata supplied by the sample provider rather than from assay-based typing. Findings and caveats that apply to the study as a whole: The quantity of clinical and demographic metadata differed by source and by participant and was supplied without curation.

Participants in the prospective study were aged about 18 to 100 years, lived in about two dozen United States geographic areas, and enrolled through a virtual design. In the prospective study, participants were assigned to cohorts based on the clinical history participants reported in a screening survey and a study questionnaire. Recovered participants in ImmuneRACE Cohort 3 were defined by two consecutive negative NP/OP PCR tests, clearance by a healthcare professional, or resolution of symptoms. In the prospective study, mobile phlebotomists collected whole blood, serum and a nasopharyngeal or oropharyngeal swab from each participant. Over an approximately 2-month period, participants in the prospective study had the option of providing additional blood draws and questionnaires. Before DNA extraction, prospective study blood samples were shipped either frozen or at room temperature. Comment on this clone: It lacks a known antigen. No much larger clone is present one base from it, and per-base qualities are unavailable.

The immunoSEQ Assay, a bias-controlled multiplex PCR, was used to amplify TCRbeta CDR3 regions from genomic DNA. Concerning the study's data processing: The number of nucleated cells in each sample was estimated from the amplification of reference gene primers within the assay. Sequence reads were collapsed and filtered to measure the absolute abundance of every unique TCRbeta CDR3 rearrangement. For each sample, productive Simpson clonality was calculated as the square root of Simpson's diversity index over productive rearrangements. TCRdb retrieved this table from immuneACCESS and kept in-frame rearrangements only. Not all clones are present; in checked studies, unresolved V genes account for under half, and no reason is known for the remainder. V and J calls and clone size are copied from that table; D and trimming were computed from the DNA. Within this sample are about 220,000 clones, with roughly nine tenths of them counted one time only. Around 2.7% of the sample is in the top ten clones.

The germline V and J ends show losses of 5 bases and 3 bases respectively, and no gene match explains 8 bases of the junction. Including cysteine and phenylalanine, the CDR3 has 16 amino acids. Just CDR3 DNA is preserved here, 48 bases in frame from base 1. As encoded in the germline V gene, CDR1 is SGHVS while CDR2 is FQNEAQ. Sequencing input: PBMCs or T cells enriched from blood (not recorded which). The rearranged segments are TRBV7-8 and TRBJ1-4; 8 bases in the junction line up with TRBD1. This TCR was recovered from a woman between 25 and 40 years old who had recovered from COVID-19. The DNA sequence is as follows: TGTGCCAGCAGCAAGCAGGGGGCGCTTCCTAATGAAAAACTGTTTTTT. Translated, this is CASSKQGALPNEKLFF.